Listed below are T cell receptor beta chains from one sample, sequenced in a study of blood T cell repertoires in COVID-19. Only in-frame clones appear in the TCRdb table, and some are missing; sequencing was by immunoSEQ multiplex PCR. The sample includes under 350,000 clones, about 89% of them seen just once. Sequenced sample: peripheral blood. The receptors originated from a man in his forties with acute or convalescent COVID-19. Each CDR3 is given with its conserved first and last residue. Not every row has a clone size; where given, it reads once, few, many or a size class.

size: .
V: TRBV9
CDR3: CASSVVREEKLFF

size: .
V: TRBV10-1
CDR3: CASSGTNYGYTF

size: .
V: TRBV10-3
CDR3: CAISDGYRGLEQYF

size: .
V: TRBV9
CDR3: CASSVDTASYNEQFF

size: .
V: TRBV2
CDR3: CASSTDRVKYTQYF

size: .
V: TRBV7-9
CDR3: CASSLYGEPNSPLHF

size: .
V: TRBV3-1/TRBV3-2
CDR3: CASSQAGTEAFF

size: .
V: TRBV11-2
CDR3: CASRKTGRGGYTF

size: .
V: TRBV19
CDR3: CASSSYRARGGSDTQYF

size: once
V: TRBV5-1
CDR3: CASSLSGENYGYTF

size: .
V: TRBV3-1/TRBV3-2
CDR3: CASSQGTSGGVNTGELFF

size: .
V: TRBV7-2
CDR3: CASSPRREYEQYF

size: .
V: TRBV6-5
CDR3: CAIRDSYYGYTF

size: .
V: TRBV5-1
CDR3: CASSRGDRGSTEAFF

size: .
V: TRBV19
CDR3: CASSRDRGKAFF

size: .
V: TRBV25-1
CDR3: CASSEYNRAEQYF

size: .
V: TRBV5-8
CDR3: CASSLAAQLYEQYF

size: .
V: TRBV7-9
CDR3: CASSLFRGYEGGRSTQYF

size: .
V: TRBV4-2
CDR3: CASSQRHGTNEKLFF

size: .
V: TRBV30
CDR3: CAFNDRGYNSPLHF

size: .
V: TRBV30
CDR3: CAWSLSTGIYFSSGNTIYF

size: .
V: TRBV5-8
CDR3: CASSQPMSGTGGTYNEQFF

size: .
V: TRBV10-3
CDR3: CAISGSGNTEAFF

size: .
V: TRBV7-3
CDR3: CASSPMGGKPYNEQFF

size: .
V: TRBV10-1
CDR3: CASSDVQGARTEAFF

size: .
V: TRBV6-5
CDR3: CASSTSGGIYGYTF

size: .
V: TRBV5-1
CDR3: CASSLDGLAGENIQYF

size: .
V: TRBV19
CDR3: CASSIRTGPGYGYTF

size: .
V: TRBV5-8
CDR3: CASSFGLHTDTQYF

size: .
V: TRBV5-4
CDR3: CASSLAGEGVAFF

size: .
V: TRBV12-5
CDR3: CASGSGDIGNTIYF

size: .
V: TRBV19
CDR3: CASRDAGGIQGVGYTF

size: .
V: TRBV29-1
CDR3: CSVESDVDYEQYF

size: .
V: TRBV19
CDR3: CASSRDLLNTEAFF

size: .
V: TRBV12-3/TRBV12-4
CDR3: CASILGQGGEAFF

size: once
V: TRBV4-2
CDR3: CASSQEQGDYGYTF

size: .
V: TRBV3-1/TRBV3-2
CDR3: CASSQVSQGGRQYF